The 26 T cell receptor beta chains below come from one sample, sequenced in a study of human T cells and chemical hapten exposure. MiXCR was run by TCRdb on the RACE reads, yielding one entry per CDR3 protein. The sample includes roughly 90,000 distinct CDR3 sequences, roughly 11% of them seen just once. The time point is: patch test 3, about 24 weeks after DPC sensitization. Stated treatment: therapeutic diphenylcyclopropenone sensitization with weekly scalp DPC. Sequenced material: whole blood, taken in connection with sensitization to the hapten diphenylcyclopropenone (DPC). The receptors come from a woman aged 25 to 39 with alopecia areata. Some clones in this sample may be carry-over from other donors' samples.

This sequence joins TRBV2 and TRBJ2-4, with 8 bases aligning to TRBD1. The CDR3 is 14 amino acids. The ends lost 5 bases at V and 7 bases at J; junction bases unmatched: 7. Germline loops: CDR1 SNHLY, CDR2 FYNNEI. For the CDR3, the DNA is TGTGCCAGCAGTTCACCAGACAGGGGCAACATTCAGTACTTC. Amino acid sequence: CASSSPDRGNIQYF.

This clonotype was recorded many times. This chain joins TRBV5-1 and TRBJ2-3, with TRBD1 as a possible D gene (6 bases). Germline CDR1 and CDR2: SGHRS and YFSETQ. Trimming took off 4 bases at V and 2 bases at J, with 14 bases between the two ends. The CDR3 is 15 residues long. In DNA form, the CDR3 reads TGCGCCAGCAGCACCTCACGGACAGCCACAGATACGCAGTATTTT. Amino acids: CASSTSRTATDTQYF.

This sequence joins TRBV20-1 and TRBJ2-1; TRBD2 matches at 8 bases. Germline loops: CDR1 DFQATT, CDR2 SNEGSKA (reference sequence). The CDR3 length is 14 residues. J lost 6 bases, V lost 7 bases, and 11 bases had no gene match. In DNA, the CDR3 is TGCAGTGTGAGCGGGAGTAGTCCACTCAATGAGCAGTTCTTC. Translated: CSVSGSSPLNEQFF.

The J gene is TRBJ1-1, the V gene TRBV7-3, with D hard to call. CDR3 length: 11 amino acids. The V and J ends lost 5 bases and 5 bases respectively, with 6 bases between them. CDR1 is SGHTA, CDR2 FQGTGA, per germline. The CDR3 region has the DNA TGTGCCAGCAGCCATCGGACTGAAGCTTTCTTT. Its protein product is CASSHRTEAFF.

This rearrangement joins TRBV4-1 to TRBJ1-2; D is ambiguous. The V and J ends lost 0 bases and 12 bases respectively, with 14 bases between them. CDR1 and CDR2 from the germline V gene are MGHRA and YSYEKL. The CDR3 length is 13 residues. CDR3 sequence (DNA): TGCGCCAGCAGCCAAGATCAAAGGGCCCGTGACACCTTC. Its translation is CASSQDQRARDTF.

This clonotype was picked up many times. This chain joins TRBV29-1 and TRBJ2-1; D perhaps matches TRBD1 (6 bases). The germline V gene has CDR1 SQVTM and CDR2 ANQGSEA. CDR3 length: 12 amino acids. Between the trimmed V and J ends, which lost 8 bases and 3 bases, there was a span of 11 bases. The CDR3 nucleotides are TGCAGCTCCCGGGACAACTACAATGAGCAGTTCTTC. Protein product: CSSRDNYNEQFF.

This clonotype came up many times. The junction departs from germline at one end; a sequencing error may be responsible. The gene calls are TRBV12-5 and TRBJ1-1, with unresolved D. Germline V gene sequence: CDR1 LGHNT, CDR2 FRNRAP. The CDR3 contains 12 residues. CDR3 coding DNA: TGTGCTAGTGGTTTGGTAAACATTGAAGCTTTCTTT. It yields the protein CASGLVNIEAFF.

A few counts support this clonotype. The chain couples TRBV27 to TRBJ1-2; the D is unclear. There are 14 residues in the CDR3. V dropped 6 bases and J dropped 0 bases, with 11 bases sitting between them. The germline V gene encodes CDR1 MNHEY and CDR2 SMNVEV (reference sequence). The CDR3 sequence: CASRAHGPNYGYTF. CDR3 coding DNA: TGTGCCAGCAGGGCCCACGGTCCTAACTATGGCTACACCTTC.

The J gene is TRBJ2-6, the V gene TRBV12-3 or TRBV12-4; 8 nucleotides align to TRBD1. V was clipped by 2 bases and J by 1 base; unmatched bases: 16. The CDR3 consists of 21 residues. Here the CDR3 DNA reads TGTGCCAGCAGTTTACAAAAAGGTGGATCCAGGACAGGGTCTGGGGCCAACGTCCTGACTTTC. It specifies CASSLQKGGSRTGSGANVLTF.

This clonotype was found a few times. This sequence joins TRBV4-1 and TRBJ2-3; D is possibly TRBD1 (6 bases). The CDR3 consists of 14 residues. The V gene lost 4 bases and the J gene lost 1 base, with 9 bases spanning the gap. Per germline, CDR1 MGHRA and CDR2 YSYEKL. The CDR3 spells CASSLRQGTDTQYF. The CDR3 coding sequence is TGCGCCAGCAGCCTCAGACAGGGCACAGATACGCAGTATTTT.

This clonotype was seen at least ten times. The chain has TRBV7-2 and TRBJ2-1; 15 nucleotides line up with TRBD2. This CDR3 comprises 17 residues. Germline trimming cut 5 bases from V and 4 bases from J; bases unmatched to any gene: 6. CDR1 SGHTA and CDR2 FQGNSA come from the germline V gene. The CDR3 region is CASSPGLAGGKYNEQFF. Written as DNA, the CDR3 is TGTGCCAGCAGCCCAGGACTAGCGGGAGGGAAATACAATGAGCAGTTCTTC.

This chain's CDR3 is CASSLVVLAGGNAYEQYF. CDR3 DNA sequence: TGTGCCAGCAGCTTAGTCGTCCTAGCGGGAGGGAATGCCTACGAGCAGTACTTC. The chain uses TRBV7-2 and TRBJ2-7; 12 bases match TRBD2. Germline CDR1 and CDR2: SGHTA and FQGNSA. The CDR3 runs 18 residues. J was trimmed by 2 bases and V by 1 base; bases with no gene match: 9.

The chain links TRBV7-2 to TRBJ2-3; TRBD1 matches at 11 bases. From germline, CDR1 is SGHTA and CDR2 FQGNSA. The CDR3 has 15 residues. J lost 5 bases, V lost 7 bases, and 8 bases had no gene match. DNA for the CDR3: TGTGCCAGCACCCCAAGGACAGGGGGCATAGATACGCAGTATTTT. Translated: CASTPRTGGIDTQYF.

There are many counts of this clonotype. The chain links TRBV7-6 to TRBJ1-1; 8 bases line up with TRBD1. Germline assignment: CDR1 SGHVS and CDR2 FNYEAQ. The junction had 10 bases not matched to a gene; V was cut back by 5 bases and J by 8 bases. The length of the CDR3 is 14 residues. CDR3 sequence reads: CASSKVPDRAEAFF. The DNA for the CDR3 is TGTGCCAGCAGCAAAGTCCCGGACAGGGCAGAAGCTTTCTTT.

This clonotype is a singleton in its sample. A read error may explain this, as a much larger clone is one base away. The chain recombines TRBV28 with TRBJ2-5; no clear D gene. Germline values: CDR1 MDHEN, CDR2 SYDVKM. The CDR3 runs 14 residues. In DNA, the CDR3 is TGTGCCAGCAGTTCCTCGATTGATCAAGAGACCCAGCACTTC. This codes for CASSSSIDQETQHF.

This clonotype was observed a handful of times. V and J are TRBV10-3 and TRBJ2-6; D possibly matches TRBD1 or TRBD2 (7 bases each). Trimming removed 6 bases from V and 2 bases from J, with 20 bases in between. Germline CDR1 is ENHRY and CDR2 is SYGVKD. The CDR3 is made up of 18 amino acids. The CDR3 bases are TGTGCCATCAGCCCTACGACAGGGACTATCGCTGGGGCCAACGTCCTGACTTTC. This sequence encodes CAISPTTGTIAGANVLTF.

This clonotype turned up a few times. The rearrangement joins TRBV5-1 to TRBJ1-1, with D unclear. The V gene lost 8 bases and the J gene lost 1 base, with 9 bases spanning the gap. The germline gives CDR1 SGHRS, CDR2 YFSETQ. This CDR3 region has 12 residues. CDR3 sequence: CASRLGNTEAFF. CDR3 nucleotide sequence: TGCGCCAGTCGTTTGGGGAACACTGAAGCTTTCTTT. Full variable domain (remainder filled in from reference TRBV5-1 and TRBJ1-1): KAGVTQTPRYLIKTRGQQVTLSCSPISGHRSVSWYQQTPGQGLQFLFEYFSETQRNKGNFPGRFSGRQFSNSRSEMNVSTLELGDSALYLCASRLGNTEAFFGQGTRLTVV.

The table lists this clonotype with a few counts. The V call is TRBV12-3 or TRBV12-4, the J call TRBJ1-5, with D perhaps matching TRBD1 (5 bases). Trimming shortened V by 8 bases and J by 4 bases, and 21 bases separated the two germline ends. The CDR3 runs to 16 residues. Written as DNA, the CDR3 is TGTGCCAGCGGAAGGGCGGCAGGGAGTGTGAATCAGCCCCAGCATTTT. It specifies CASGRAAGSVNQPQHF.

At least ten counts were recorded for this clonotype. The genes are TRBV6-4 and TRBJ2-3; D is undetermined. This CDR3 is built from 14 residues. Deletions cut 0 bases from V and 0 bases from J, with 4 bases between. Germline V lookup: CDR1 MRHNA, CDR2 SNTAGT. CDR3 protein: CASSDSDSTDTQYF. In DNA, the CDR3 is TGTGCCAGCAGTGACTCGGACAGCACAGATACGCAGTATTTT.

J is TRBJ1-2 and V is TRBV4-1; 7 nucleotides agree with TRBD1. The J segment lost 8 bases and the V segment lost 1 base, leaving 7 bases of the junction unmatched. CDR3 length: 14 residues. Looked up from germline, CDR1 is MGHRA and CDR2 is YSYEKL. The CDR3 here is CASSQGPGGRGYTF. CDR3 sequence (DNA): TGCGCCAGCAGCCAAGGCCCAGGGGGTCGGGGCTACACCTTC.

Ten or more counts support this clonotype. V usage is TRBV29-1 and J usage is TRBJ2-7, with D unresolved. CDR1 SQVTM and CDR2 ANQGSEA come from the germline V gene. The V and J ends lost 3 bases and 3 bases respectively, with 12 bases between them. The CDR3 extends over 13 amino acids. Here the CDR3 DNA reads TGCAGCGTTGATGATCAGTCAGGCTACGAGCAGTACTTC. Protein: CSVDDQSGYEQYF.

This clonotype has a count of ten or more. The V gene is TRBV6-5, the J gene TRBJ2-3; 10 nucleotides match TRBD2. V shed 0 bases and J 6 bases; nucleotides not matched to a gene: 15. Per the germline V gene, CDR1 is MNHEY and CDR2 is SVGAGI. The CDR3 is 19 residues long. This CDR3 reads CASSYSKAGGLVIWDTQYF. CDR3 bases: TGTGCCAGCAGTTACTCAAAAGCGGGGGGGCTAGTAATTTGGGATACGCAGTATTTT.

This clonotype was seen many times. This sequence joins TRBV4-3 and TRBJ2-7; D is ambiguous. V was cut by 0 bases and J by 0 bases, with 9 bases left in between. The CDR3 length is 15 residues. Germline CDR1 is LGHNA and CDR2 is YSLEER. The chain's CDR3 is CASSQEYSASYEQYF. The DNA for the CDR3 is TGCGCCAGCAGCCAAGAATACAGTGCCTCCTACGAGCAGTACTTC.

J is TRBJ2-5 and V is TRBV7-9; no firm D call. Germline V gives CDR1 SEHNR, CDR2 FQNEAQ (reference sequence). This CDR3 is 14 amino acids long. V was cut by 4 bases and J by 0 bases, with 9 bases left in between. CDR3 region: CASSSTAYQETQYF. The DNA of the CDR3 is TGTGCCAGCAGCTCAACAGCATACCAAGAGACCCAGTACTTC.

A few counts support this clonotype. This CDR3 is CASFRGGEQYV. In DNA form, the CDR3 reads TGCGCCAGTTTCAGGGGGGGCGAGCAGTACGTC. This chain joins TRBV23-1 and TRBJ2-7, with D tentatively TRBD1 or TRBD2 (7 bases each). TRBV23-1 is identified as an open reading frame with a role that is uncertain. V was pared by 9 bases and J by 6 bases, with 12 bases between. The CDR3 spans 11 residues.

This rearrangement joins TRBV7-2 to TRBJ2-4; D is uncertain. CDR3 length: 13 amino acids. Germline V gives CDR1 SGHTA, CDR2 FQGNSA. V dropped 8 bases and J dropped 3 bases, with 11 bases sitting between them. The CDR3 protein is CASRTTVKNIQYF. CDR3 coding DNA: TGTGCCAGCCGAACGACGGTCAAAAACATTCAGTACTTC.